The TCR beta chain under discussion was sequenced for a study of CD8 T cells in ankylosing spondylitis. Regarding the study as a whole: Seemingly characteristic of ankylosing spondylitis blood was a TCR beta motif consisting of several highly homologous variants. There were earlier reports of some motif variants in reactive arthritis synovial fluid and blood.

The TCR beta libraries were generated through quantitative 5'-RACE incorporating molecular barcodes. TCRdb recomputed calls from the 5' RACE reads with MiXCR, one row per CDR3 protein. Counted here are about 330,000 distinct CDR3 sequences, under 8.5% occurring once; the ten biggest clones make up roughly 15%. CDR3 length: 13 residues. Germline lookup yields CDR1 LGHDT and CDR2 YNNKEL (reference sequence). Trimming left V 4 bases short and J 7 bases short, with 11 bases between. This clonotype was recorded a few times. Its antigen is currently unknown. Sequencing was performed on blood, either unsorted or a sorted T cell fraction (not recorded which). J is TRBJ2-1 and V is TRBV3-1; no clear D. This receptor was obtained from a male donor with ankylosing spondylitis. In nucleotides, the CDR3 is TGTGCCAGCAGCCGGAGCCCCCAAAATGAGCAGTTCTTC. This sequence encodes CASSRSPQNEQFF.